This T cell receptor beta chain was documented in a study of blood T cell repertoires in COVID-19. Study in general: Samples representing acute and convalescent COVID-19 were sourced from the United States, Italy and Spain. PBMCs, B-cell-depleted T cells, or T cells provided the cDNA or gDNA that made up the material.

Germline CDR1 SGHTA, CDR2 FQGNSA. CDR3 length equals 15 residues. Trimming cost V 1 base and J 0 bases, with 10 bases left between them. Generated by immunoSEQ multiplex PCR, the TCRdb table keeps only in-frame clones and is missing some. Here the sample spans approximately 400,000 clones, about 89% being singletons. Sequenced sample: peripheral blood. The chain carries TRBV7-2 and TRBJ2-7; weak D call: TRBD1 (5 bases). This clonotype was obtained from a man aged 40-55 years with acute or convalescent COVID-19. CDR3 DNA: TGTGCCAGCAGCTTAGTTTTTGACAGCTCCTACGAGCAGTACTTC. This encodes CASSLVFDSSYEQYF.